This T cell receptor (beta chain) was recovered during a study of cytomegalovirus exposure and HLA in healthy donors. General study results and limits: It was only CMV serostatus that was available as immune exposure information. For most TCR beta V segments, an earlier analysis put the productive rate at about 90% or about 30% of the time. Testing in vitro showed a few CMV-associated chains specific for CMV antigens.

The CDR3 runs to 13 residues. Germline V gene sequence: CDR1 SNHLY, CDR2 FYNNEI. The V end lost 5 bases, the J end lost 7 bases, and 15 bases lay between the germline ends. Remarks on this clone: The antigen remains unidentified.

60 Vbeta and 13 Jbeta primers were used in PCR. Using immunoSEQ multiplex PCR, the repertoire was profiled, and TCRdb retains in-frame clones only, with some absent. Found here are approximately 130,000 clones, about 84% of them singletons; the top ten hold roughly 1.2%. The sequencing input was PBMCs. The receptor was derived from a boy under 18 in good health and CMV-seronegative. The rearrangement uses TRBV2 and TRBJ2-7; tentatively, D is TRBD1 (6 bases). CDR3 nucleotide sequence: TGTGCCAGCAGTCGGGACAACGTGGGGGAGCAGTACTTC. Protein sequence: CASSRDNVGEQYF.